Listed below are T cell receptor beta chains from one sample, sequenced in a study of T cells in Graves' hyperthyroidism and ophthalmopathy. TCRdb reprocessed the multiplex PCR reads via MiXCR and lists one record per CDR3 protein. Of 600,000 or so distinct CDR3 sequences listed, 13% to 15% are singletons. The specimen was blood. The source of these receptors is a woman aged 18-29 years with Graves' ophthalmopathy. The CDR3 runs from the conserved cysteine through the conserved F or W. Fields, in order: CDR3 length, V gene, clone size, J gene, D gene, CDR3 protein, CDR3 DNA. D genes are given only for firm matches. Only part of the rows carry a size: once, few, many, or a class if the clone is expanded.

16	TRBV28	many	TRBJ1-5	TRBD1	CASRNAGQARNQPQHF	TGTGCCAGCAGGAACGCGGGACAGGCCCGGAATCAGCCCCAGCATTTT
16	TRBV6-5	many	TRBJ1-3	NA	CASSYAAGASGNTIYF	TGTGCCAGCAGTTACGCGGCCGGAGCCTCCGGAAACACCATATATTTT
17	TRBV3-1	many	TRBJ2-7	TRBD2	CASSQDPPSSGGREQYF	TGTGCCAGCAGCCAAGACCCCCCCTCCAGCGGGGGGCGGGAGCAGTACTTC
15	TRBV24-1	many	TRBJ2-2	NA	CATSERGKSTGELFF	TGTGCCACCAGTGAAAGGGGGAAGAGCACCGGGGAGCTGTTTTTT
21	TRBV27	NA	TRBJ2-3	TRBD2	CASSFEYQPGLAGERPDTQYF	TGTGCCAGCAGCTTTGAGTACCAACCGGGACTAGCGGGAGAACGGCCAGATACGCAGTATTTT
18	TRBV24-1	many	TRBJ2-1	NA	CATSDSPGRDPSYNEQFF	TGTGCCACCAGTGATTCCCCCGGGCGGGACCCTTCCTACAATGAGCAGTTCTTC
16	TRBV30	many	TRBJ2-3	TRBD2	CAWSVSASGNTDTQYF	TGTGCCTGGAGTGTATCGGCTAGCGGGAACACAGATACGCAGTATTTT
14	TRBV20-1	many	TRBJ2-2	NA	CSAREERNTGELFF	TGCAGTGCTAGAGAGGAGCGGAACACCGGGGAGCTGTTTTTT
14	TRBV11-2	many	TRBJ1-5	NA	CASSFAHGNQPQHF	TGTGCCAGCAGCTTCGCCCACGGCAATCAGCCCCAGCATTTT
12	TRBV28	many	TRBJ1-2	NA	CASGRGNYGYTF	TGTGCCAGCGGCAGGGGAAACTATGGCTACACCTTC
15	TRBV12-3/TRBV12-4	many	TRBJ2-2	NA	CASSSVLPNTGELFF	TGTGCCAGCAGTTCAGTCCTCCCGAACACCGGGGAGCTGTTTTTT
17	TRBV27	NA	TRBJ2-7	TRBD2	CASSHPGLAESSYEQYF	TGTGCCAGCAGTCACCCGGGACTAGCGGAGAGCTCCTACGAGCAGTACTTC
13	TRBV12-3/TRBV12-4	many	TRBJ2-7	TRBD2	CASSSLSGTEQYF	TGTGCCAGCAGTTCCCTCAGCGGGACCGAGCAGTACTTC
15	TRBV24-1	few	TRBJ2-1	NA	CATTTTQFVYNEQFF	TGTGCCACCACGACCACCCAGTTTGTCTACAATGAGCAGTTCTTC
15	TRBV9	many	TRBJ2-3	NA	CASSVAEGITDTQYF	TGTGCCAGCAGCGTAGCGGAAGGGATCACAGATACGCAGTATTTT
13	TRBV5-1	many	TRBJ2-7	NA	CASSIDAADEQYF	TGCGCCAGCAGCATAGACGCCGCGGACGAGCAGTACTTC
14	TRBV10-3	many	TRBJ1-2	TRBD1	CAISEGGGPKGYTF	TGTGCCATCAGTGAAGGAGGGGGCCCGAAGGGCTACACCTTC
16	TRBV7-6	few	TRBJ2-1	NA	CASSLTEGMGFGEQFF	TGTGCCAGCAGCTTAACGGAGGGCATGGGTTTTGGTGAGCAGTTCTTC
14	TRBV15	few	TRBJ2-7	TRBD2	CATRAGGLVYEQYF	TGTGCCACCAGGGCGGGAGGCCTAGTCTACGAGCAGTACTTC
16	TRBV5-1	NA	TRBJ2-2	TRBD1	CASSARQGVNTGELFF	TGCGCCAGCAGCGCCCGGCAGGGGGTGAACACCGGGGAGCTGTTTTTT
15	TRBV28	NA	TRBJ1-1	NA	CASFVSGHRNTEAFF	TGTGCCAGCTTTGTTAGCGGACACAGGAACACTGAAGCTTTCTTT
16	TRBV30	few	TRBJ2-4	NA	CAWSAVEPPPKNIQYF	TGTGCCTGGAGTGCTGTGGAGCCCCCGCCCAAAAACATTCAGTACTTC
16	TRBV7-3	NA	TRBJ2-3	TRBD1	CASSTSRDRGRDTQYF	TGTGCCAGCAGTACATCCCGGGACAGGGGGCGAGATACGCAGTATTTT
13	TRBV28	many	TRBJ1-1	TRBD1	CASSRTGLGEAFF	TGTGCCAGCAGCCGGACAGGGTTGGGTGAAGCTTTCTTT
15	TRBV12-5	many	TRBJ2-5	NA	CASGLYGRVQETQYF	TGTGCTAGTGGTTTGTACGGGAGAGTCCAAGAGACCCAGTACTTC
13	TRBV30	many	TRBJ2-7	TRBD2	CAWSYGGGQEQYF	TGTGCCTGGAGTTACGGGGGAGGGCAGGAGCAGTACTTC
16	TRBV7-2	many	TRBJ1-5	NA	CASSLAPGDSNQPQHF	TGTGCCAGCAGCTTAGCGCCTGGTGATAGCAATCAGCCCCAGCATTTT
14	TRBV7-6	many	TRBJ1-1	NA	CASSSIAGNTEAFF	TGTGCCAGCAGCTCTATCGCCGGGAACACTGAAGCTTTCTTT